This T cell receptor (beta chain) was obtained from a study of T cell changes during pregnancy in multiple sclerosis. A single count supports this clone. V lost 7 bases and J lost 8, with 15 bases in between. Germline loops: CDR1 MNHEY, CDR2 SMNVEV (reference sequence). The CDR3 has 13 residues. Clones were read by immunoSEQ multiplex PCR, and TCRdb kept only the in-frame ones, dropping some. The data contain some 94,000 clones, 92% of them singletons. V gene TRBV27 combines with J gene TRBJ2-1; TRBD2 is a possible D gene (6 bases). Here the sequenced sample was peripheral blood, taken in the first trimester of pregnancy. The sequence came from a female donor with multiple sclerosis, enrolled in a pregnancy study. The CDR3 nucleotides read TGTGCCAGCAAACCTCAAGGCGGGGATGAGCAGTTCTTC. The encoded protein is CASKPQGGDEQFF.